These 20 T cell receptor beta chains share one sample of origin, sequenced in a study of T cell responses to AZD1222 COVID-19 vaccine. Some clones are missing from TCRdb's copy, which holds only in-frame ones; the method was immunoSEQ multiplex PCR. The sample holds 110,000 to 150,000 clones, 85% to 90% seen once. The sample consisted of peripheral blood, taken 28 days after the second AZD1222 dose. Every receptor here comes from an adult who received the AZD1222 COVID-19 vaccine.

This chain links TRBV29-1 with TRBJ2-2; 8 bases match TRBD2. The germline CDR1 and CDR2 sequences are SQVTM and ANQGSEA. This CDR3 has 12 residues. Germline trimming cut 6 bases from V and 5 bases from J; bases unmatched to any gene: 2. CDR3 region: CSVSGGTGELFF. The DNA for the CDR3 is TGCAGCGTCAGCGGGGGAACCGGGGAGCTGTTTTTT.

The chain has TRBV6-1 and TRBJ1-2; D is unresolved. The germline V gene has CDR1 MNHNS and CDR2 SASEGT. This CDR3 has 13 residues. With 1 base removed from V and 4 bases from J, the gap between germline ends came to 7 bases. CDR3 sequence (DNA): TGTGCCAGCAGTGAAGAGCTACCCTATGGCTACACCTTC. It encodes CASSEELPYGYTF.

This chain joins TRBV19 and TRBJ2-1; the D gene could be TRBD1 or TRBD2 (5 bases each). The CDR3 spans 14 residues. The germline V gene encodes CDR1 LNHDA and CDR2 SQIVND (reference sequence). The V gene lost 4 bases and the J gene lost 2 bases, with 9 bases spanning the gap. CDR3 in amino acids: CASSSRGAYNEQFF. CDR3 nucleotide sequence: TGTGCCAGTAGTAGTCGGGGCGCCTACAATGAGCAGTTCTTC.

V and J are TRBV6-5 and TRBJ2-7, with 9 bases aligning to TRBD1. CDR1 is MNHEY and CDR2 is SVGAGI in the germline V gene. With V trimmed by 8 bases and J by 9 bases, 14 bases remained unmatched. The CDR3 consists of 14 residues. CDR3 nucleotides: TGTGCCAGCTGGGGAGGGGACAGGGTTCCGCTGCAGTACTTC. Protein sequence: CASWGGDRVPLQYF.

This rearrangement joins TRBV18 to TRBJ2-7, with 9 bases lining up with TRBD1. CDR3 length: 15 amino acids. Germline loops: CDR1 KGHSH, CDR2 LQKENI. V dropped 6 bases and J dropped 5; count of bases not matched to a gene: 11. The CDR3 coding sequence is TGTGCCAGCTCCCCCATCGGGACAGGGACCCACGAGCAGTACTTC. Its translation: CASSPIGTGTHEQYF.

The chain employs TRBV10-3 and TRBJ2-7; D gene ambiguous. The CDR3 totals 11 residues. Germline V CDR1 and CDR2: ENHRY, SYGVKD. Trimming removed 4 bases at V and 4 bases at J, with 5 bases between. This CDR3 reads CAISAQYEQYF. The CDR3 DNA is TGTGCCATCAGTGCCCAGTACGAGCAGTACTTC.

In DNA, the CDR3 is TGTGCCAGCAGTGAATCCGGGCAGGGCCGTGGCTACACCTTC. As protein: CASSESGQGRGYTF. The chain recombines TRBV6-1 with TRBJ1-2, with D perhaps TRBD1 (5 bases). V dropped 2 bases and J dropped 7 bases, with 14 bases sitting between them. There are 14 residues in the CDR3. Germline CDR1 is MNHNS and CDR2 is SASEGT.

J is TRBJ1-1 and V is TRBV5-1; D not resolved. The V gene lost 2 bases and the J gene lost 1 base, with 9 bases spanning the gap. CDR1 is SGHRS and CDR2 is YFSETQ in the germline V gene. This CDR3 has 14 amino acids. The CDR3 sequence is CASSLVGKNTEAFF. For the CDR3, the DNA is TGCGCCAGCAGCTTAGTTGGGAAGAACACTGAAGCTTTCTTT.

The chain recombines TRBV4-1 with TRBJ2-1; TRBD1 or TRBD2 may be the D gene (5 bases each). The V gene lost 2 bases and the J gene lost 6 bases, with 17 bases spanning the gap. Germline CDR1 is MGHRA and CDR2 is YSYEKL. CDR3 length: 16 amino acids. The CDR3 sequence: CASSQRGAGFGNEQFF. CDR3 DNA: TGCGCCAGCAGCCAAAGAGGGGCCGGTTTCGGCAATGAGCAGTTCTTC.

The chain uses TRBV6-5 and TRBJ1-4; perhaps TRBD1 as D (5 bases). The CDR3 length is 13 residues. V gave up 5 bases and J gave up 8 bases, with 12 bases separating them. From germline, CDR1 is MNHEY and CDR2 SVGAGI. CDR3 region: CASSTYGGEKLFF. DNA of the CDR3: TGTGCCAGCAGTACCTACGGGGGGGAAAAACTGTTTTTT.

The chain couples TRBV24-1 to TRBJ2-1; D gene uncertain. CDR1 is KGHDR, CDR2 SFDVKD, per germline. Trimming shortened V by 4 bases and J by 3 bases, and 9 bases separated the two germline ends. This CDR3 spans 14 amino acids. The chain's CDR3 is CATSDGGSYNEQFF. CDR3 nucleotides: TGTGCCACCAGTGACGGTGGCAGCTACAATGAGCAGTTCTTC.

The chain joins TRBV6-5 to TRBJ2-7, with 7 bases identical to TRBD1. Unmatched junction bases numbered 10, after V lost 6 bases and J lost 2 bases. Germline V gene sequence: CDR1 MNHEY, CDR2 SVGAGI. The CDR3 length is 15 residues. The CDR3 coding sequence is TGTGCCAGCAGAACCCCCAGGGGGAGTCCCTACGAGCAGTACTTC. Translated, it gives CASRTPRGSPYEQYF.

The chain couples TRBV21-1 to TRBJ1-5; the D segment call TRBD1 is taken from the table without a DNA check. TRBV21-1 is labeled a pseudogene. CDR3 length: 16 amino acids. The CDR3: CASSKEQYSIIRPQHF. DNA for the CDR3: TGTGCCAGCAGCAAAGAGCAATACAGCATCATCCGGCCCCAGCATTTT.

V gene TRBV28 combines with J gene TRBJ2-7; TRBD1 aligns across 7 bases. Germline trimming cut 7 bases from V and 1 base from J; bases unmatched to any gene: 7. This CDR3 is 14 amino acids long. Looked up from germline, CDR1 is MDHEN and CDR2 is SYDVKM. Here the CDR3 reads CASTSGTASYEQYF. CDR3 sequence (DNA): TGTGCCAGCACCTCCGGGACAGCGTCCTACGAGCAGTACTTC.

The CDR3 spells CASSGTGGSLFYRPQHF. The CDR3 region has the DNA TGTGCCAGCAGTGGGACAGGGGGCTCGTTGTTTTATCGGCCCCAGCATTTT. The chain combines TRBV6-1 with TRBJ1-5, with 11 positions matching TRBD1. Germline assignment: CDR1 MNHNS and CDR2 SASEGT. This CDR3 is 17 amino acids long. V gave up 4 bases and J gave up 9 bases; unmatched junction bases: 14.

The rearrangement joins TRBV5-1 to TRBJ2-1; D remains unclear. The CDR3 is 15 amino acids. Germline lookup yields CDR1 SGHRS and CDR2 YFSETQ. Between the trimmed V and J ends, which lost 2 bases and 2 bases, there was a span of 11 bases. Written as DNA, the CDR3 is TGCGCCAGCAGCTTTATAGCTAGTGCCTACAATGAGCAGTTCTTC. Protein sequence: CASSFIASAYNEQFF.

The V call is TRBV7-3, the J call TRBJ1-1, with 7 bases that match TRBD1. Germline lookup yields CDR1 SGHTA and CDR2 FQGTGA. This CDR3 is 13 amino acids long. The trim removed 4 bases at V and 7 bases at J, leaving 6 bases unmatched. CDR3 sequence: CASSSNRGGEAFF. The CDR3 nucleotides read TGTGCCAGCAGCTCCAACAGGGGTGGTGAAGCTTTCTTT.

The J gene is TRBJ2-6, the V gene TRBV30; TRBD1 matches 10 bases. CDR3 length: 17 residues. Germline V gene sequence: CDR1 GTSNPN, CDR2 SVGIG (reference sequence). J gave up 4 bases and V 2 bases, and 8 bases lay outside the gene matches. Written as DNA, the CDR3 is TGTGCCTGGAGTATTGGACAGGGGGTTTCGGGGGCCAACGTCCTGACTTTC. Protein sequence: CAWSIGQGVSGANVLTF.

The chain uses TRBV6-5 and TRBJ2-7; TRBD1 matches 9 bases. V was clipped by 2 bases and J by 6 bases; unmatched bases: 5. Germline V CDR1 and CDR2: MNHEY, SVGAGI. The CDR3 consists of 14 residues. The CDR3 bases are TGTGCCAGCAGTTACCAGGACAGGGGAGGCGAGCAGTACTTC. Amino acid sequence: CASSYQDRGGEQYF.

The rearrangement uses TRBV4-3 and TRBJ1-6, with D hard to call. Trimming pared 1 base from V and 7 bases from J, leaving 17 bases between. CDR1 is LGHNA, CDR2 YSLEER, per germline. The length of the CDR3 is 17 residues. The CDR3 DNA follows: TGCGCCAGCAGCCAAGCTTCCCAACGCCCGGACAATTCACCCCTCCACTTT. It specifies CASSQASQRPDNSPLHF.